This TCR beta chain derives from a study of radiotherapy plus CTLA-4 blockade in lung cancer. TCRdb's copy holds only in-frame clones and misses some; the assay was immunoSEQ multiplex PCR. The sample holds 80,000 to 100,000 clones, about 90% seen once. Trimming took 2 bases from V and 6 from J; bases not matched to a gene: 6. The CDR3 spans 15 residues. Germline V gene lookup returns CDR1 SGHNT and CDR2 YYREEE (reference sequence). The sequence was collected from a human donor with non-small cell lung cancer that progressed on radiotherapy plus ipilimumab. The starting material was peripheral blood, obtained from a patient treated with radiotherapy plus ipilimumab. The genes are TRBV5-4 and TRBJ2-1; 9 bases align to TRBD2. CDR3 DNA sequence: TGTGCCAGCAGCTTCCCTCTAGCGGGAAGCAATGAGCAGTTCTTC. Protein product: CASSFPLAGSNEQFF.